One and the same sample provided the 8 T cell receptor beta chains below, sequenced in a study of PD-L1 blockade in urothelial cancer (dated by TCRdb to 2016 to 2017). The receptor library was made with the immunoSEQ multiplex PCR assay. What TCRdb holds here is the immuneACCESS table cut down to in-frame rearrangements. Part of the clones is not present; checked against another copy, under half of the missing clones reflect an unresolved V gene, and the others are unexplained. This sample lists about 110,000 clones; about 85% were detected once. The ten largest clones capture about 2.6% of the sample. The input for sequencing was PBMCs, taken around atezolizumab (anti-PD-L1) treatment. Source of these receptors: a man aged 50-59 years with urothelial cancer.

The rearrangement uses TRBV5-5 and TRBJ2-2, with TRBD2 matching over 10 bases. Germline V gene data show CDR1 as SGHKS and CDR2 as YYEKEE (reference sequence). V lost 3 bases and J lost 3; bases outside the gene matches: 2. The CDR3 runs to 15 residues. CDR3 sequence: CASSSGTSDTGELFF. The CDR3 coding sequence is TGTGCCAGCAGCTCCGGGACTAGCGACACCGGGGAGCTGTTTTTT.

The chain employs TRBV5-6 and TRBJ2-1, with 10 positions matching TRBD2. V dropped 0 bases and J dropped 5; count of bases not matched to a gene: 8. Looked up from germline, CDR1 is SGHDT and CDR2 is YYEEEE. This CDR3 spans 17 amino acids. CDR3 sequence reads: CASSLGFLAGVHNEQFF. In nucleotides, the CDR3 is TGTGCCAGCAGCTTGGGTTTTCTAGCGGGAGTCCACAATGAGCAGTTCTTC.

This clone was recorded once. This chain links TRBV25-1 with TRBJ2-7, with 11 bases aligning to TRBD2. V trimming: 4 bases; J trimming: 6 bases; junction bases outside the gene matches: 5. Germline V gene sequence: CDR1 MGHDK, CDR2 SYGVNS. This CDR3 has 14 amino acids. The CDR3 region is CASSVAGGDGEQYF. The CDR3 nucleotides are TGTGCCAGCAGTGTAGCGGGAGGGGATGGCGAGCAGTACTTC.

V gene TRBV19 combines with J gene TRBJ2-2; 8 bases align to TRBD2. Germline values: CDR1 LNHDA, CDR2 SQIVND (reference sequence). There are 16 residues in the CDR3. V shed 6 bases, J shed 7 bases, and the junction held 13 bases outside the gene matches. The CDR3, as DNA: TGTGCCAGTAGACCTATGGAAAGCGGGAGTGGCGGGGAGCTGTTTTTT. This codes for CASRPMESGSGGELFF.

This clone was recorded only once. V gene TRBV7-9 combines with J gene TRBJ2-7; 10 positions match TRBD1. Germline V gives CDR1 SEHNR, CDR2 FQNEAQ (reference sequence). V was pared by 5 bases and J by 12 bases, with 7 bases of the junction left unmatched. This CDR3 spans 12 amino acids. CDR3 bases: TGTGCCAGCAGCCAGGGACAGGGGTTGTCGTACTTC. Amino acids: CASSQGQGLSYF. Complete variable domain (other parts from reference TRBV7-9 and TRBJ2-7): DTGVSQNPRHKITKRGQNVTFRCDPISEHNRLYWYRQTLGQGPEFLTYFQNEAQLEKSRLLSDRFSAERPKGSFSTLEIQRTEQGDSAMYLCASSQGQGLSYFGPGTRLTVT.

The CDR3 DNA follows: TGCGCCAGCAGCTTAGCGGGTCCCTACAATGAGCAGTTCTTC. Protein sequence: CASSLAGPYNEQFF. The chain combines TRBV5-1 with TRBJ2-1; tentative D call: TRBD2 (6 bases). V dropped 2 bases and J dropped 2 bases, with 8 bases sitting between them. This CDR3 has 14 residues. Per the germline V gene, CDR1 is SGHRS and CDR2 is YFSETQ.

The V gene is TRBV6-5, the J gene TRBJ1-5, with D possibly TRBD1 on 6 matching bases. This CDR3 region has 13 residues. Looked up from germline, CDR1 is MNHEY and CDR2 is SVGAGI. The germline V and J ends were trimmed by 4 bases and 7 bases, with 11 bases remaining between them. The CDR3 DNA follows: TGTGCCAGCAGTTTAACAGGGTTGCAGCCCCAGCATTTT. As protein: CASSLTGLQPQHF.

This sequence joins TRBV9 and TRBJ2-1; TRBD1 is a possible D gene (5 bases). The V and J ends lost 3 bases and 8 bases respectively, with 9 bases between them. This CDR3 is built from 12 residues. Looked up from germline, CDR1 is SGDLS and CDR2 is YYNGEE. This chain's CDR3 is CASSAQGYEQFF. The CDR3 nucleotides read TGTGCCAGCAGCGCGCAGGGCTATGAGCAGTTCTTC.